This T cell receptor beta chain was recorded in a study of blood T cell repertoires in COVID-19 (dated by TCRdb to 2019 to 2021). For the wider study: Collaborator samples came from the United States, Italy and Spain and covered acute and convalescent phases of COVID-19. Deeply sampled blood TCRbeta repertoires from subjects exposed to, actively infected with, or recovered from COVID-19 were included in the dataset. The material from the prospective study consisted of cDNA or gDNA derived from T cells, B-cell-depleted T cells, or PBMCs. The sample metadata nearly always contained a de-identified subject ID, COVID-19 status, age in years and sex. A freely available public database, intended as a resource for researchers studying the immune response to SARS-CoV-2, is where the repertoires were released. Where available, HLA class I and class II types were taken from metadata supplied by the sample provider and were not determined by assay-based typing. The samples were drawn from two sources: the first 160 participants of the ongoing ImmuneRACE study, and 950 to 1,500 subjects contributed by 6 global collaborators. What the study reported, not specific to this receptor: Clinical and demographic metadata were provided uncurated, with the amount varying by source and participant.

The CDR3 covers 13 residues, taking in both the cysteine and the phenylalanine. Left in the record is the CDR3 DNA by itself, 39 bases read in frame from the first base. For CDR1 and CDR2, the germline V gene lists SNHLY and FYNNEI. V is pruned by 9 bases and J by 2 bases, leaving 4 bases of the junction without a gene match. TCRbeta CDR3 regions were amplified from genomic DNA by means of the immunoSEQ Assay, a bias-controlled multiplex PCR. The authors processed their data as follows. Nucleated cell counts per sample were estimated from amplification of reference gene primers within the assay. To quantify the absolute abundance of each unique TCRbeta CDR3 rearrangement, sequence reads were collapsed and filtered. Productive Simpson clonality was computed per sample as the square root of Simpson's diversity index over productive rearrangements. TCRdb limited this immuneACCESS table to in-frame rearrangements with V and J called. A share of clones is missing; checked studies link under half to unresolved V genes, and the rest is unexplained. V and J calls and clone size are as listed in that table; D and trimming were resolved from the DNA. The sample table holds about 370,000 clones, of which 89% were seen once. The ten largest clones capture about 3% of the sample.

One collaborating source in Seattle enrolled patients while the patients were actively infected and followed the patients over time throughout the course of disease. Collaborating institutions collected whole blood in K2EDTA tubes following their own protocols. Collaborator samples were shipped for TCRbeta analysis as frozen whole blood, isolated PBMCs, or DNA extracted from either sample type. A note on this clone: No antigen is known for it. Nothing much larger sits one base from this clone, and base qualities are not available.

This sequence uses TRBV2 and TRBJ2-3; 8 bases in between match TRBD1. The sequenced material came from peripheral blood. The receptor was derived from a woman under 40 with COVID-19, enrolled during active disease. The CDR3 region reads CARLDRDTDTQYF. The nucleotide sequence is given as TGTGCCAGATTGGACAGGGACACAGATACGCAGTATTTT. Here the CDR3 is joined to the reference TRBV2 and TRBJ2-3 genes, and the full variable domain is: EPEVTQTPSHQVTQMGQEVILRCVPISNHLYFYWYRQILGQKVEFLVSFYNNEISEKSEIFDDQFSVERPDGSNFTLKIRSTKLEDSAMYFCARLDRDTDTQYFGPGTRLTVL.